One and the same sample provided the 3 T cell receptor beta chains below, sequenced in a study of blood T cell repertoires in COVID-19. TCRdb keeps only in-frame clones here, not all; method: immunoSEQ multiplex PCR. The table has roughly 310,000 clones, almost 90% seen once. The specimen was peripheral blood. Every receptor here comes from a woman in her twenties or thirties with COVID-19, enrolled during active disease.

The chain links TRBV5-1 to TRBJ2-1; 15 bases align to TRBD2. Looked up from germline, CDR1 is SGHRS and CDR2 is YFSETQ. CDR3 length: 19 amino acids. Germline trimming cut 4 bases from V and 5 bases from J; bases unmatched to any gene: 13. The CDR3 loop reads CASSLRSRTSGRDDNEQFF. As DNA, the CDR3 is TGCGCCAGCAGCCTACGGTCTAGGACTAGCGGGAGGGATGACAATGAGCAGTTCTTC.

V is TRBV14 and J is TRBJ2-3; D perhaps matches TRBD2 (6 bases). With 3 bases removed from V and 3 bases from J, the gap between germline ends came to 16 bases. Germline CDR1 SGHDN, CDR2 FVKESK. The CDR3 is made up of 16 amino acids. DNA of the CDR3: TGTGCCAGCAGCCAGGGGCGGGGAGTGAAGACAGATACGCAGTATTTT. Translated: CASSQGRGVKTDTQYF.

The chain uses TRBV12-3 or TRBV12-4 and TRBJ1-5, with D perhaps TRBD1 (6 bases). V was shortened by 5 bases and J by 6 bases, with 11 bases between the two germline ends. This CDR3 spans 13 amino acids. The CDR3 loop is CASSIQGSQPQHF. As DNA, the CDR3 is TGTGCCAGCAGTATACAGGGTAGTCAGCCCCAGCATTTT.